This T cell receptor (beta chain) was sequenced during a study of shared T cell receptors in the human thymus. CDR1 and CDR2 (germline): ENHRY, SYGVKD. V was shortened by 7 bases and J by 1 base, with 13 bases between the two germline ends. The CDR3 contains 14 residues. TCRdb's table, derived via immunoSEQ multiplex PCR, lists solely in-frame clones and lacks some. The table shows more than 300,000 clones, with approximately 95% occurring only once. The chain joins TRBV10-3 to TRBJ1-1; unclear D gene. Sequencing was performed on thymocytes. The clonotype comes from a human donor. CDR3 nucleotide sequence: TGTGCCATCACCCGGGAACAGAGGAACACTGAAGCTTTCTTT. Its translation: CAITREQRNTEAFF.